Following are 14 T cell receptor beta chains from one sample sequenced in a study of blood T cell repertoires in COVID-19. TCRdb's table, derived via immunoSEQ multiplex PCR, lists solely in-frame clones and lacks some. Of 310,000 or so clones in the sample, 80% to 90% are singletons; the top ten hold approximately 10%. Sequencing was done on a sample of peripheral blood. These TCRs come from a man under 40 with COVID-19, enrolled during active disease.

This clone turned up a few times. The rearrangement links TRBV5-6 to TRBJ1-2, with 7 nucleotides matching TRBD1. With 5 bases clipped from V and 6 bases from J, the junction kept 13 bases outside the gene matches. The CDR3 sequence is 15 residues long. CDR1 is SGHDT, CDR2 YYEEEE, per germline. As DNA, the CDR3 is TGTGCCAGCAGGACTAGAGGACAGGTGAGGGATGGCTACACCTTC. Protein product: CASRTRGQVRDGYTF.

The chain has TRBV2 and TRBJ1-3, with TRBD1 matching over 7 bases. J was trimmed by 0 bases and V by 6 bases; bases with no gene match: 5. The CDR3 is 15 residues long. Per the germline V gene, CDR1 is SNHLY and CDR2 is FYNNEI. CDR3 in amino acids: CASSLGQISGNTIYF. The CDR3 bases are TGTGCCAGCAGCTTGGGACAGATCTCTGGAAACACCATATATTTT.

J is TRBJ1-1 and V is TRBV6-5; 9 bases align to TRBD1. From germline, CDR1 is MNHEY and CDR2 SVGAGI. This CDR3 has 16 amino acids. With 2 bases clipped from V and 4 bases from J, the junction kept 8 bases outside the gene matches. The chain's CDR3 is CASSYAPGQGSTEAFF. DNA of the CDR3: TGTGCCAGCAGTTACGCCCCGGGACAGGGTTCCACTGAAGCTTTCTTT.

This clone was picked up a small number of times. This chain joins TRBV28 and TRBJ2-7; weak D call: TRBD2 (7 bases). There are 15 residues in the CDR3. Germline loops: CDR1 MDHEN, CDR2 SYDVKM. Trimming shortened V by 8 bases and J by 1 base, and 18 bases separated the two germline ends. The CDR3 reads CASQGGGIISYEQYF. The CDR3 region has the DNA TGTGCCAGCCAAGGGGGGGGGATCATATCCTACGAGCAGTACTTC.

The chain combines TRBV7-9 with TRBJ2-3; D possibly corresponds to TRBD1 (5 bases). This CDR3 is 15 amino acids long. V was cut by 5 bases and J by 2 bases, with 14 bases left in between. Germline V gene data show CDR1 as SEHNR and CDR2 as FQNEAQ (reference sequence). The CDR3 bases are TGTGCCAGCAGCATCCCGGTAGGGGACACAGATACGCAGTATTTT. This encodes CASSIPVGDTDTQYF.

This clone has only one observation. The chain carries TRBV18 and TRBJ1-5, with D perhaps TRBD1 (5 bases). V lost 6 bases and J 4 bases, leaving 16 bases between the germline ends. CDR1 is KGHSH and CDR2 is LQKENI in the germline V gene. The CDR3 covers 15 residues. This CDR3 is CASSPPVGGNQPQHF. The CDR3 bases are TGTGCCAGCTCCCCCCCGGTGGGGGGTAATCAGCCCCAGCATTTT.

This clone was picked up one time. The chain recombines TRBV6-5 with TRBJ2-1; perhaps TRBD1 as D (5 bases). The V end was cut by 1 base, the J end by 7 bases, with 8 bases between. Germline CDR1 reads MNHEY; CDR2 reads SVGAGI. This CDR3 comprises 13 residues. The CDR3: CASSYWAGNEQFF. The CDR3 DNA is TGTGCCAGCAGTTACTGGGCAGGGAATGAGCAGTTCTTC.

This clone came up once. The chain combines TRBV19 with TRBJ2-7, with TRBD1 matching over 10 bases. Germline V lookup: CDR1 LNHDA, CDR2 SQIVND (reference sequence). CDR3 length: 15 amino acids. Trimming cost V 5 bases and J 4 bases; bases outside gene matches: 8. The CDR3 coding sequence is TGTGCCAGTAGTTCCCAGGGACAGGGGAGATACGAGCAGTACTTC. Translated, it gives CASSSQGQGRYEQYF.

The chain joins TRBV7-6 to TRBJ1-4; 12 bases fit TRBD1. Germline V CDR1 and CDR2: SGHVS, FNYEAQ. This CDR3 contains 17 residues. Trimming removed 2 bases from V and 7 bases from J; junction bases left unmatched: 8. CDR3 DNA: TGTGCCAGCAGCTTATTGGGACAGGGGGCTGAGGGTGAAAAACTGTTTTTT. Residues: CASSLLGQGAEGEKLFF.

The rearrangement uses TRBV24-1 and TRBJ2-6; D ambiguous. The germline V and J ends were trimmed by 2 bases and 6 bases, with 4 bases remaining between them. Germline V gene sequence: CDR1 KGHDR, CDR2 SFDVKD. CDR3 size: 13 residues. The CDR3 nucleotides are TGTGCCACCAGTGATTCCTTGGCCAACGTCCTGACTTTC. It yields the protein CATSDSLANVLTF.

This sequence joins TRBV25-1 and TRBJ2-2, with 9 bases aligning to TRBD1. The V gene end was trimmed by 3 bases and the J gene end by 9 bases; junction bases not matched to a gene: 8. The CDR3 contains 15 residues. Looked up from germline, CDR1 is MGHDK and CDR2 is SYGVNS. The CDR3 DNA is TGTGCCAGCAGTGATTGGACAGGGGCGGCGCGGGAGCTGTTTTTT. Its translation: CASSDWTGAARELFF.

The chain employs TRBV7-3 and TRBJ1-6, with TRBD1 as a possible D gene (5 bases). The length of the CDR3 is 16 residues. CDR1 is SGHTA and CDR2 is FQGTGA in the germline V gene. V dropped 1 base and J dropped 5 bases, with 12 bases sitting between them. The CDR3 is CASSLMLPGNNSPLHF. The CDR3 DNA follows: TGTGCCAGCAGCTTAATGTTGCCAGGGAATAATTCACCCCTCCACTTT.

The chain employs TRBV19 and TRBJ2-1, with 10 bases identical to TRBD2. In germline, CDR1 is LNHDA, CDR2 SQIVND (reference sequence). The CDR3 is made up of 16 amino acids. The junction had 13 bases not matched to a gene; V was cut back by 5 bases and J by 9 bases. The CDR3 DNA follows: TGTGCCAGTAGTCCATTAGCGGGAGGCGGAGAGAGTGAGCAGTTCTTC. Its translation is CASSPLAGGGESEQFF.

The CDR3 bases are TGTGCCAGCAACAGACAGTCCTATGGCTACACCTTC. Its translation: CASNRQSYGYTF. V gene TRBV28 combines with J gene TRBJ1-2; a possible D gene is TRBD1 (5 bases). V lost 7 bases and J 4 bases, leaving 10 bases between the germline ends. This CDR3 comprises 12 residues. Germline CDR1 MDHEN, CDR2 SYDVKM.